The T cell receptor (beta chain) described here comes from a study of blood T cell repertoires in COVID-19. There are 16 residues in the CDR3. V lost 6 bases and J lost 0; bases outside the gene matches: 8. CDR1 and CDR2 from the germline V gene are MNHEY and SMNVEV (reference sequence). This table comes from immunoSEQ multiplex PCR, and its TCRdb copy is limited to in-frame clones, with some not included. The data hold approximately 94,000 clones, with approximately 86% observed a single time. Sequencing was carried out using peripheral blood. The rearrangement uses TRBV27 and TRBJ2-1, with 7 bases lining up with TRBD2. The TCR sequence derives from a woman in her sixties or seventies with acute or convalescent COVID-19. Here the CDR3 DNA reads TGTGCCAGCAGCCCTAGGACGGGGGGCTCCTACAATGAGCAGTTCTTC. This encodes CASSPRTGGSYNEQFF.